This entry is about one TCR beta chain. V was trimmed by 4 bases and J by 0 bases, leaving 8 bases between them. The CDR3 spans 14 residues. CDR1 is SGHRS, CDR2 YFSETQ, per germline. These data originate in a study of blood T cell repertoires in COVID-19. Study summary: Spain, Italy and the United States supplied samples that represented acute and convalescent COVID-19. The cDNA or gDNA used as material had been derived from T cells, B-cell-depleted T cells, or PBMCs.

As handled by the study authors: The authors estimated nucleated cell counts from reference gene primer amplification. Repertoires were generated with immunoSEQ multiplex PCR, while TCRdb's copy carries only in-frame clones and drops some. D and trimming come from the DNA, and the V and J calls and clone size come from that table. The sample has 90,000 to 100,000 clones, more than 75% seen once. Sequenced sample: peripheral blood. This chain connects TRBV5-1 to TRBJ1-3, with D possibly TRBD1 on 5 matching bases. This TCR was sampled from a human donor in a cohort sampled during active COVID-19. For the CDR3, the DNA is TGCGCCAGCAGCGGGGGGAGCTCTGGAAACACCATATATTTT. Residues: CASSGGSSGNTIYF.